Shown below are 14 T cell receptor beta chains from a single sample sequenced in a study of blood T cell repertoires in COVID-19. Sequenced by immunoSEQ multiplex PCR; TCRdb stores in-frame clones only, minus some. The table records approximately 240,000 clones, 70% to 85% of them present only once. Sequences were obtained from PBMCs or T cells enriched from blood (not recorded which). The receptor set was obtained from a woman between 40 and 50 years old with acute COVID-19.

The CDR3 region is CASSPSTGAYEQYF. CDR3 DNA: TGTGCCAGTAGCCCCTCGACAGGGGCCTACGAGCAGTACTTC. This chain connects TRBV19 to TRBJ2-7; 8 bases are shared with TRBD1. Germline trimming cut 6 bases from V and 2 bases from J; bases unmatched to any gene: 6. The CDR3 runs 14 residues. Germline loops: CDR1 LNHDA, CDR2 SQIVND (reference sequence).

This clone has just a few counts. The genes are TRBV3-1 (or the pseudogene TRBV3-2) and TRBJ2-1, with D tentatively TRBD2 (5 bases). CDR1 is LGHDT and CDR2 is YNNKEL in the germline V gene (reference sequence). V was shortened by 2 bases and J by 1 base, with 12 bases between the two germline ends. The CDR3 is 16 residues long. CDR3 DNA: TGTGCCAGCAGCCAAAAGCGGTCCTCTTCCTACAATGAGCAGTTCTTC. It is translated as CASSQKRSSSYNEQFF.

In its sample, this clone was seen once. The V call is TRBV9, the J call TRBJ2-2; 7 nucleotides match TRBD1. This CDR3 contains 15 residues. After removal of 4 bases from V and 6 bases from J, the junction contained 9 bases not matched to a gene. Germline values: CDR1 SGDLS, CDR2 YYNGEE. CDR3: CASSPRDSPPGELFF. The CDR3 DNA follows: TGTGCCAGCAGCCCCCGGGACAGTCCTCCCGGGGAGCTGTTTTTT.

The gene calls are TRBV5-4 and TRBJ2-1, with 9 positions matching TRBD2. Germline CDR1 is SGHNT and CDR2 is YYREEE (reference sequence). V lost 4 bases and J lost 6; bases outside the gene matches: 2. The CDR3 has 13 residues. The DNA of the CDR3 is TGTGCCAGCAGCCCTAGCGGGGTCAATGAGCAGTTCTTC. Encoded protein: CASSPSGVNEQFF.

The rearrangement links TRBV3-1 (or the pseudogene TRBV3-2) to TRBJ1-5; 7 positions agree with TRBD1. Germline V gene lookup returns CDR1 LGHDT and CDR2 YNNKEL (reference sequence). The ends lost 4 bases at V and 6 bases at J; junction bases unmatched: 6. The CDR3 consists of 14 residues. The CDR3 loop reads CASSPGGGGQPQHF. The CDR3 DNA is TGTGCCAGCAGCCCGGGAGGGGGCGGTCAGCCCCAGCATTTT.

The J gene is TRBJ1-1, the V gene TRBV7-8; TRBD1 is a possible D gene (5 bases). V was cut by 1 base and J by 5 bases, with 17 bases left in between. The CDR3 runs to 16 residues. CDR1 SGHVS and CDR2 FQNEAQ come from the germline V gene. CDR3 DNA sequence: TGTGCCAGCAGCTTAGGACGGGGAGGGGCGGGAACTGAAGCTTTCTTT. Protein sequence: CASSLGRGGAGTEAFF.

The V and J genes are TRBV19 and TRBJ2-7, with 10 bases matching TRBD2. Germline values: CDR1 LNHDA, CDR2 SQIVND (reference sequence). The length of the CDR3 is 12 residues. Losses at the gene ends were 11 bases for V and 3 bases for J; bases not matched to a gene: 4. Here the CDR3 reads CASSGRLYEQYF. The DNA for the CDR3 is TGTGCCTCTAGCGGGAGACTCTACGAGCAGTACTTC.

The rearrangement joins TRBV29-1 to TRBJ1-1; tentatively, D is TRBD1 (6 bases). CDR1 is SQVTM, CDR2 ANQGSEA, per germline. This CDR3 has 14 residues. Trimming pared 0 bases from V and 1 base from J, leaving 9 bases between. CDR3 sequence: CSVEDPGQNTEAFF. Here the CDR3 DNA reads TGCAGCGTTGAAGACCCGGGACAGAACACTGAAGCTTTCTTT.

This clone appeared a few times. The chain carries TRBV6-5 and TRBJ2-1; 8 bases fit TRBD1. Germline V gene data show CDR1 as MNHEY and CDR2 as SVGAGI. This CDR3 is 15 amino acids long. The ends lost 2 bases at V and 7 bases at J; junction bases unmatched: 7. DNA of the CDR3: TGTGCCAGCAGTTACCCGTCAGGGGGCCGGAATGAGCAGTTCTTC. This sequence encodes CASSYPSGGRNEQFF.

V is TRBV10-3 and J is TRBJ1-3; D might be TRBD1 (6 bases). Germline V gene sequence: CDR1 ENHRY, CDR2 SYGVKD. V lost 8 bases, J lost 4 bases, and 9 bases lay in between. There are 12 residues in the CDR3. CDR3 sequence: CAISGDGNTIYF. DNA for the CDR3: TGTGCCATCTCAGGGGACGGAAACACCATATATTTT.

J is TRBJ1-5 and V is TRBV6-5; possibly TRBD1 for D (6 bases). This CDR3 contains 13 residues. Germline V gives CDR1 MNHEY, CDR2 SVGAGI. V lost 7 bases and J 7 bases, leaving 14 bases between the germline ends. The CDR3 sequence: CASKLAGEQPQHF. The DNA of the CDR3 is TGTGCCAGCAAATTAGCAGGGGAGCAGCCCCAGCATTTT.

In this sample, this clone turned up a few times. V is TRBV6-1 and J is TRBJ2-7; D unclear. The ends were cut back, 2 bases at V and 6 bases at J, with 5 bases in the middle. Germline V CDR1 and CDR2: MNHNS, SASEGT. CDR3 length: 11 residues. CDR3 nucleotides: TGTGCCAGCAGTGAATCCCTCGAGCAGTACTTC. Amino acid sequence: CASSESLEQYF.

The chain employs TRBV19 and TRBJ2-5, with D hard to call. V dropped 4 bases and J dropped 4 bases, with 10 bases sitting between them. CDR1 is LNHDA, CDR2 SQIVND, per germline (reference sequence). The CDR3 has 13 amino acids. The CDR3 loop reads CASSTRWRETQYF. In nucleotides, the CDR3 is TGTGCCAGTAGTACCCGGTGGAGAGAGACCCAGTACTTC.

The rearrangement joins TRBV5-4 to TRBJ1-1; 7 bases are a match to TRBD1. Germline CDR1 is SGHNT and CDR2 is YYREEE (reference sequence). J was trimmed by 1 base and V by 6 bases; bases with no gene match: 9. The CDR3 spans 15 residues. The CDR3 reads CASTPAGQANTEAFF. CDR3 coding DNA: TGTGCCAGCACCCCCGCCGGACAGGCGAACACTGAAGCTTTCTTT.